This T cell receptor (beta chain) is from a study of blood T cell repertoires in COVID-19. Study information: The analysed material was cDNA or gDNA that came from T cells, B-cell-depleted T cells, or PBMCs.

CDR3 length: 15 amino acids. Trimming shortened V by 1 base and J by 4 bases, and 14 bases separated the two germline ends. Germline V gene data show CDR1 as SGHRS and CDR2 as YFSETQ. The table came from immunoSEQ multiplex PCR; TCRdb's copy has only in-frame clones and leaves some out. The data show roughly 290,000 clones, with more than 65% seen just once and less than 20% held by the top ten. Sample: peripheral blood. J is TRBJ1-2 and V is TRBV5-1; D possibly corresponds to TRBD1 (5 bases). The source of this sequence is a person aged 65 to 85 with COVID-19, enrolled during active disease. DNA of the CDR3: TGCGCCAGCAGCTTGACAGGCCCTTTAGGCTATGGCTACACCTTC. This encodes CASSLTGPLGYGYTF.